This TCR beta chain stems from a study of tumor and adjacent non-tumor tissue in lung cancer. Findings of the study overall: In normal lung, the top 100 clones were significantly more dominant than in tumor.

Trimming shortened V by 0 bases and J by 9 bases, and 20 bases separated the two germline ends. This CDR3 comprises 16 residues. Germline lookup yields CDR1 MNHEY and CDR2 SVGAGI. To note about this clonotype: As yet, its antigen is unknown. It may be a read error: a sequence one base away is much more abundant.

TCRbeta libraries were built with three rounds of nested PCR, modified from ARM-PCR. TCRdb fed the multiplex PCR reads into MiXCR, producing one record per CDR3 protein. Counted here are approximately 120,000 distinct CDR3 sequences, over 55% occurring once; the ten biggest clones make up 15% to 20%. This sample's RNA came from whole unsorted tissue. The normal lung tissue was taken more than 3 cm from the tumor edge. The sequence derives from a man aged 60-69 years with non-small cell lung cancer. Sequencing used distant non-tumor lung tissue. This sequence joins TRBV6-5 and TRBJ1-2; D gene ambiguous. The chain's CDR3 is CASSYSKRAGAHSYTF. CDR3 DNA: TGTGCCAGCAGTTACTCGAAGCGGGCAGGTGCTCATAGCTACACCTTC.